Listed below are T cell receptor beta chains from one sample, sequenced in a study of patients and donors after allogeneic stem cell transplantation. TCRdb re-called the RT-PCR reads through MiXCR, storing one row per CDR3 protein. The repertoire holds roughly 880,000 distinct CDR3 sequences, with roughly 17% as singletons. The specimen sequenced was blood, either unsorted or a sorted T cell fraction (not recorded which). These receptors were collected from a human donor who was either an allogeneic HSCT recipient or a stem cell or donor lymphocyte infusion donor (not recorded which). It is not recorded whose cells these are; they may come from a transplant donor. Each CDR3 is given without its conserved first and last residue. Clone size, where shown, is once, few, many, or a class for clones that have expanded.

j_call,clone_size,v_call,cdr3_aa
TRBJ2-1,few,TRBV5-6,ASSLGAAFRSYNEQF
TRBJ1-2,few,TRBV24-1,ATRSGTHDGYT
TRBJ1-2,.,TRBV30,AWSETNYGYT
TRBJ1-5,.,TRBV3-1,ASSQDLRTQPQH
TRBJ2-7,few,TRBV20-1,SARDRGRANEQY
TRBJ1-5,.,TRBV6-1,ASSPWQSNQPQH
TRBJ2-7,.,TRBV6-1,ATTMGTGARGEQY
TRBJ1-2,.,TRBV11-2,ASSHYLVAGRKGDYGYT
TRBJ2-5,many,TRBV4-1,ASSHPQETQY
TRBJ1-6,few,TRBV6-1,ASSARVRRDPLNSPLH
TRBJ2-1,.,TRBV3-1,ASSQDEGMGDEQF
TRBJ1-1,.,TRBV20-1,SALDRVGRTEAF
TRBJ1-1,few,TRBV6-1,ASSDLGETF
TRBJ2-5,.,TRBV12-3/TRBV12-4,ASSLSGASQETQY
TRBJ2-2,.,TRBV10-3,AITRSDTITGELF
TRBJ2-3,.,TRBV18,ASSPAGRETDTQY
TRBJ2-7,.,TRBV10-3,AITDEGQGSYEQY
TRBJ2-3,few,TRBV6-5,ASSYGRDKGTDTQY
TRBJ2-1,few,TRBV5-4,ASSLVGRESPNEQF
TRBJ1-3,many,TRBV7-2,ASSWSGNTIY
TRBJ2-3,few,TRBV3-1,ASSQGGAGNTHTQY
TRBJ2-7,.,TRBV4-1,ASSQDIAQYEQY
TRBJ2-7,few,TRBV18,ASSPPSRPSYEQY
TRBJ2-3,.,TRBV6-2/TRBV6-3,ASSTGRLAGGLDTQY
TRBJ2-5,many,TRBV7-2,ASSLDSGIETQY
TRBJ1-1,few,TRBV7-9,ANRTGTYTEAF
TRBJ1-2,.,TRBV7-2,ASSRWGGGGYT
TRBJ2-1,few,TRBV20-1,SAGTSGSRDEQF
TRBJ1-1,many,TRBV12-3/TRBV12-4,ASSPGRGSTEAF
TRBJ2-3,few,TRBV2,ASSDASRTPDTQY